The 26 T cell receptor beta chains in this list originate from one sample, sequenced in a study of cytomegalovirus exposure and HLA in healthy donors. Primers: 60 Vbeta forward and 13 Jbeta reverse. Produced via immunoSEQ multiplex PCR; TCRdb's table is partial and in-frame only. The sample spans more than 45,000 clones; the ten largest clones claim around 16%. Sequencing was done on a sample of PBMCs. The receptors were sampled from a male donor in good health and CMV-seronegative.

This chain uses TRBV30 with TRBJ1-4, with 8 nucleotides matching TRBD1. Germline loops: CDR1 GTSNPN, CDR2 SVGIG (reference sequence). The junction had 2 bases not matched to a gene; V was cut back by 1 base and J by 4 bases. The CDR3 is 14 residues long. CDR3 coding DNA: TGTGCCTGGAGTGCACAGGGGGTTAATGAAAAACTGTTTTTT. It encodes CAWSAQGVNEKLFF.

The chain combines TRBV19 with TRBJ2-7; tentative D call: TRBD2 (6 bases). This CDR3 comprises 15 residues. V was shortened by 4 bases and J by 3 bases, with 16 bases between the two germline ends. The germline CDR1 and CDR2 sequences are LNHDA and SQIVND (reference sequence). The CDR3 DNA reads TGTGCCAGTAGTACCCTAGCCGGGGGAAACTACGAGCAGTACTTC. Amino acid sequence: CASSTLAGGNYEQYF.

This sequence joins TRBV30 and TRBJ1-3; no reliable D call. This CDR3 is built from 16 residues. Looked up from germline, CDR1 is GTSNPN and CDR2 is SVGIG (reference sequence). V was pared by 0 bases and J by 1 base, with 13 bases between. DNA for the CDR3: TGTGCCTGGAGTGTGGGTGGAGGGTGGTCTGGAAACACCATATATTTT. Amino acids: CAWSVGGGWSGNTIYF.

V usage is TRBV5-1 and J usage is TRBJ2-3, with D perhaps matching TRBD2 (6 bases). The CDR3 covers 13 residues. With 4 bases removed from V and 5 bases from J, the gap between germline ends came to 11 bases. Looked up from germline, CDR1 is SGHRS and CDR2 is YFSETQ. CDR3 region: CASSPGDGDTQYF. Written as DNA, the CDR3 is TGCGCCAGCAGCCCGGGGGACGGAGATACGCAGTATTTT.

On this clone: Other DNA sequences in the sample encode the same CDR3. CDR3 nucleotide sequence: TGTGCCTGGAGTGTAACGGGGATTTCAGGAAACACCATATATTTT. It translates to CAWSVTGISGNTIYF. The V call is TRBV30, the J call TRBJ1-3, with D unclear. Germline values: CDR1 GTSNPN, CDR2 SVGIG (reference sequence). The CDR3 has 15 residues. Trimming cost V 0 bases and J 4 bases, with 13 bases left between them. The full variable domain, completed using reference TRBV30 and TRBJ1-3, is SQTIHQWPATLVQPVGSPLSLECTVEGTSNPNLYWYRQAAGRGLQLLFYSVGIGQISSEVPQNLSASRPQDRQFILSSKKLLLSDSGFYLCAWSVTGISGNTIYFGEGSWLTVV.

The CDR3 nucleotides read TGCGCCAGCAGTGAGGAGCGGGGGGAGAACACCGGGGAGCTGTTTTTT. As protein: CASSEERGENTGELFF. This chain joins TRBV10-1 and TRBJ2-2; 9 bases fit TRBD2. The germline CDR1 and CDR2 sequences are WNHNN and SYGVQD (reference sequence). Trimming removed 2 bases from V and 1 base from J; junction bases left unmatched: 2. This CDR3 spans 16 amino acids.

CDR3 coding DNA: TGTGCCAGCAGCCACATCACAGGGGGCTTGAACACCGGGGAGCTGTTTTTT. The encoded protein is CASSHITGGLNTGELFF. The genes are TRBV11-3 and TRBJ2-2, with 9 bases matching TRBD1. The CDR3 is 17 amino acids. The ends lost 5 bases at V and 1 base at J; junction bases unmatched: 8. Germline CDR1 is SGHNT and CDR2 is YENEEA. The full variable domain, in which reference TRBV11-3 and TRBJ2-2 provide the parts outside the CDR3, is EAGVVQSPRYKIIEKKQPVAFWCNPISGHNTLYWYLQNLGQGPELLIRYENEEAVDDSQLPKDRFSAERLKGVDSTLKIQPAELGDSAVYLCASSHITGGLNTGELFFGEGSRLTVL.

This chain joins TRBV6-1 and TRBJ2-7; no definite D call. This CDR3 is 13 amino acids long. The germline V gene encodes CDR1 MNHNS and CDR2 SASEGT. Trimming pared 2 bases from V and 2 bases from J, leaving 7 bases between. Here the CDR3 DNA reads TGTGCCAGCAGTGAACGACATACCTACGAGCAGTACTTC. Its protein product is CASSERHTYEQYF.

The rearrangement uses TRBV4-3 and TRBJ1-6; perhaps TRBD1 as D (6 bases). The CDR3 runs 16 residues. Looked up from germline, CDR1 is LGHNA and CDR2 is YSLEER. Trimming stripped 0 bases from V and 9 bases from J, with 15 bases between. CDR3 nucleotides: TGCGCCAGCAGCCAAGACGGAGGGGGAGGGCGTTCACCCCTCCACTTT. Protein product: CASSQDGGGGRSPLHF.

V gene TRBV12-5 combines with J gene TRBJ1-3, with 9 bases aligning to TRBD1. This CDR3 is 15 amino acids long. The ends lost 6 bases at V and 7 bases at J; junction bases unmatched: 10. Looked up from germline, CDR1 is LGHNT and CDR2 is FRNRAP. CDR3 nucleotide sequence: TGTGCTAGTGGCCTCAAACAGGGGGCCGAGAACACCATATATTTT. It specifies CASGLKQGAENTIYF.

The gene calls are TRBV7-2 and TRBJ1-5, with 7 bases fitting TRBD1. The germline gives CDR1 SGHTA, CDR2 FQGNSA. With 4 bases clipped from V and 7 bases from J, the junction kept 1 base outside the gene matches. CDR3 length: 12 residues. Here the CDR3 DNA reads TGTGCCAGCAGCTCACAGGGGCAGCCCCAGCATTTT. Protein: CASSSQGQPQHF.

The chain couples TRBV15 to TRBJ1-2; weak D call: TRBD1 (6 bases). The CDR3 totals 14 residues. Between the trimmed V and J ends, which lost 1 base and 4 bases, there was a span of 10 bases. CDR1 and CDR2 from the germline V gene are LNHNV and YYDKDF (reference sequence). The CDR3 bases are TGTGCCACCAGCAGAGCCCGGACAGTCTATGGCTACACCTTC. Translation: CATSRARTVYGYTF.

The genes are TRBV15 and TRBJ2-1, with D possibly TRBD2 on 5 matching bases. Germline loops: CDR1 LNHNV, CDR2 YYDKDF (reference sequence). V dropped 3 bases and J dropped 3 bases, with 9 bases sitting between them. The CDR3 sequence is 14 residues long. As DNA, the CDR3 is TGTGCCACCAGCAGTGCGGGTGACTACAATGAGCAGTTCTTC. This gives the protein CATSSAGDYNEQFF.

This chain joins TRBV7-2 and TRBJ2-7, with TRBD1 as a possible D gene (8 bases). This CDR3 region has 17 residues. V lost 5 bases to trimming and J lost 0 bases, with 20 bases between them. Germline assignment: CDR1 SGHTA and CDR2 FQGNSA. This CDR3 reads CASSPTGGGLLSYEQYF. The CDR3 DNA follows: TGTGCCAGCAGCCCAACAGGGGGGGGTTTGCTCTCCTACGAGCAGTACTTC.

The chain uses TRBV5-1 and TRBJ2-2; weak D call: TRBD1 (6 bases). This CDR3 has 16 amino acids. Germline assignment: CDR1 SGHRS and CDR2 YFSETQ. V lost 4 bases and J 4 bases, leaving 17 bases between the germline ends. This CDR3 reads CASSPLDSTTTGELFF. CDR3 nucleotide sequence: TGCGCCAGCAGCCCGTTGGACAGCACGACCACCGGGGAGCTGTTTTTT.

This chain connects TRBV6-4 to TRBJ2-5; TRBD2 agrees at 15 bases. The CDR3 spans 18 residues. The germline V gene has CDR1 MRHNA and CDR2 SNTAGT. V was pared by 6 bases and J by 4 bases, with 12 bases of the junction left unmatched. CDR3 sequence reads: CASSRRTSGGARGETQYF. The CDR3 DNA is TGTGCCAGCAGCCGGAGGACTAGCGGGGGGGCTAGGGGAGAGACCCAGTACTTC.

This chain uses TRBV7-9 with TRBJ1-1; D call uncertain. This CDR3 is 13 amino acids long. V was trimmed by 5 bases and J by 1 base, leaving 8 bases between them. CDR1 SEHNR and CDR2 FQNEAQ come from the germline V gene (reference sequence). CDR3 sequence: CASSPLSNTEAFF. The CDR3 DNA reads as TGTGCCAGCAGCCCCCTTTCGAACACTGAAGCTTTCTTT.

This chain links TRBV11-2 with TRBJ2-1, with 9 bases lining up with TRBD1. Germline V CDR1 and CDR2: SGHAT, FQNNGV. The CDR3 is 15 residues long. V lost 5 bases to trimming and J lost 2 bases; unmatched junction nucleotides: 4. The DNA for the CDR3 is TGTGCCAGCAGCACGGGACAGGGCCCCTACAATGAGCAGTTCTTC. It yields the protein CASSTGQGPYNEQFF.

Concerning this clone itself: Other DNA sequences from this sample encode an identical CDR3 as well. The rearrangement links TRBV30 to TRBJ1-1, with D unresolved. The CDR3 totals 13 residues. The V gene lost 1 base and the J gene lost 1 base, with 7 bases spanning the gap. The germline CDR1 and CDR2 sequences are GTSNPN and SVGIG (reference sequence). CDR3 region: CAWSDAGNTEAFF. CDR3 sequence (DNA): TGTGCCTGGAGTGATGCGGGGAACACTGAAGCTTTCTTT.

V usage is TRBV30 and J usage is TRBJ1-2; 9 bases agree with TRBD1. The CDR3 sequence is 15 residues long. The ends lost 2 bases at V and 3 bases at J; junction bases unmatched: 7. Germline CDR1 reads GTSNPN; CDR2 reads SVGIG (reference sequence). The CDR3 DNA sequence: TGTGCCTGGAGTTTTGGGACAGGGAGCGACTATGGCTACACCTTC. Its translation is CAWSFGTGSDYGYTF. Complete variable domain (other parts from reference TRBV30 and TRBJ1-2): SQTIHQWPATLVQPVGSPLSLECTVEGTSNPNLYWYRQAAGRGLQLLFYSVGIGQISSEVPQNLSASRPQDRQFILSSKKLLLSDSGFYLCAWSFGTGSDYGYTFGSGTRLTVV.

The rearrangement uses TRBV27 and TRBJ1-2; D not certain. The length of the CDR3 is 12 residues. Germline lookup yields CDR1 MNHEY and CDR2 SMNVEV (reference sequence). The V end lost 6 bases, the J end lost 7 bases, and 12 bases lay between the germline ends. The CDR3 coding sequence is TGTGCCAGCAGCCACGGGGTCTCTGGCTACACCTTC. Its protein product is CASSHGVSGYTF.

The rearrangement uses TRBV29-1 and TRBJ2-5, with TRBD1 identical over 7 bases. Trimming cost V 6 bases and J 5 bases; bases outside gene matches: 21. Germline CDR1 reads SQVTM; CDR2 reads ANQGSEA. The CDR3 is 17 amino acids. CDR3 DNA sequence: TGCAGCGTGGAGGCCGGGACAGCCATAAGAAGGGGGGAGACCCAGTACTTC. Translated, it gives CSVEAGTAIRRGETQYF.

The gene calls are TRBV7-2 and TRBJ1-2; D unresolved. This CDR3 is 14 amino acids long. Looked up from germline, CDR1 is SGHTA and CDR2 is FQGNSA. Trimming shortened V by 5 bases and J by 6 bases, and 16 bases separated the two germline ends. CDR3 coding DNA: TGTGCCAGCAGCCCAGAAGGGAGGTCGGATGGCTACACCTTC. Amino acid sequence: CASSPEGRSDGYTF.

The rearrangement joins TRBV6-6 to TRBJ1-2; D is unclear. CDR1 is MNHNY, CDR2 SVGAGI, per germline (reference sequence). The CDR3 runs to 10 residues. The V gene lost 11 bases and the J gene lost 3 bases, with 7 bases spanning the gap. The CDR3 spells CAARDYGYTF. CDR3 bases: TGTGCCGCACGGGACTATGGCTACACCTTC.

The chain couples TRBV6-1 to TRBJ1-2; 7 positions agree with TRBD1. From germline, CDR1 is MNHNS and CDR2 SASEGT. CDR3 size: 15 residues. With 6 bases clipped from V and 10 bases from J, the junction kept 17 bases outside the gene matches. CDR3 sequence reads: CASSMATGAGGPYTF. The CDR3, as DNA: TGTGCCAGCAGCATGGCAACAGGGGCTGGAGGGCCCTACACCTTC.

The genes are TRBV15 and TRBJ2-7; the D gene is possibly TRBD1 (5 bases). V was clipped by 0 bases and J by 5 bases, with 14 bases between them. The CDR3 loop spans 15 amino acids. Germline V gene sequence: CDR1 LNHNV, CDR2 YYDKDF (reference sequence). This chain's CDR3 is CATSRDLAGPHEQYF. CDR3 DNA: TGTGCCACCAGCAGAGATTTGGCAGGGCCCCACGAGCAGTACTTC.